The clone carrying this T cell receptor beta chain was seen many times. The target antigen is unknown. TCRdb redid the calling of the 5' RACE reads with MiXCR, one entry per CDR3 protein. The top ten clones hold 9% to 15% of a sample with about half a million distinct CDR3 sequences, 15% to 20% of them seen once. V dropped 2 bases and J dropped 7; count of bases not matched to a gene: 8. The V gene's germline CDR1 is SGHTA and CDR2 FQGTGA. The CDR3 totals 16 residues. This specimen comes from a study of T-cell memory formation after mild COVID-19. General study results and limits: A balance of CD4 and CD8 characterized clones contracting day 15 to 85, whereas later expanders leaned CD4+.

This clonotype was sampled from an adult woman who had mild COVID-19 (a few samples of this study predate the infection). Cell type and time point are not known. Sequences were obtained from PBMCs or a T cell subset sorted from them (not recorded which). The V call is TRBV7-3, the J call TRBJ2-1; TRBD1 agrees at 10 bases. The CDR3 nucleotides read TGTGCCAGCAGCTTAGAAGAGGGACAGGGGTTGAATGAGCAGTTCTTC. Amino acids: CASSLEEGQGLNEQFF.